This TCR beta chain was sequenced for a study of cytomegalovirus exposure and HLA in healthy donors. With regard to this clone: Antigen: not known.

Study results and caveats: Reportedly, diagnosis of cytomegalovirus status by the classifier showed high specificity and sensitivity.

The PCR employed 60 Vbeta primers together with 13 Jbeta primers. Sequencing was performed with immunoSEQ multiplex PCR; in TCRdb, only in-frame clones are kept and a portion is missing. The sample holds 40,000 to 55,000 clones, 72% seen once. The sequencing sample was made of PBMCs. This TCR was sampled from a man in his thirties or forties in good health and CMV-seronegative.

CDR3 amino acids: CASSEARTGELFF. The CDR3, as DNA: TGTGCCAGCAGTGAAGCCCGCACCGGGGAGCTGTTTTTT. This chain connects TRBV6-1 to TRBJ2-2; D call uncertain. V gave up 0 bases and J gave up 4 bases, with 3 bases separating them. Germline loops: CDR1 MNHNS, CDR2 SASEGT. The CDR3 is 13 amino acids.